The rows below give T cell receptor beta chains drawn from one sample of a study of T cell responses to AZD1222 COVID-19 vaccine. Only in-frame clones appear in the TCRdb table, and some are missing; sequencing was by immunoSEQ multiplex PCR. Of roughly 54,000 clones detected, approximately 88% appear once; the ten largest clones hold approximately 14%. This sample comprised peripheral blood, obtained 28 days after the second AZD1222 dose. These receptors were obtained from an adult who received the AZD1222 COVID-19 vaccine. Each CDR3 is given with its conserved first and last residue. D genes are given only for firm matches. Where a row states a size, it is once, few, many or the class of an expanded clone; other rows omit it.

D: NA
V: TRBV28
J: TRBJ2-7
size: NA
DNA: TGTGCCAGCAGGGCGGGACAAGCCTACGAGCAGTACTTC
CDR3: CASRAGQAYEQYF

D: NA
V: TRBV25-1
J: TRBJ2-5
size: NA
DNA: TGTGCCAGCAGTGAAGCAGGCAGGGAGAAAGAGACCCAGTACTTC
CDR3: CASSEAGREKETQYF

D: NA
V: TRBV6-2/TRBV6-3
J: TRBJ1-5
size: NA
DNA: TGTGCCAGCAGCCGGGGCGGCAATCAGCCCCAGCATTTT
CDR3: CASSRGGNQPQHF

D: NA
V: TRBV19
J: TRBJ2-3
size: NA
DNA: TGTGCCAGTAGTATCCGGACATCCACAGATACGCAGTATTTT
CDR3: CASSIRTSTDTQYF

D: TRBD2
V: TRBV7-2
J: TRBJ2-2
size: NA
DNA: TGTGCCAGCAGCAGGGGACTAGCGGGAGGTGGGGACACCGGGGAGCTGTTTTTT
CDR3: CASSRGLAGGGDTGELFF

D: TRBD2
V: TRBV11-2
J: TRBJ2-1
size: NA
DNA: TGTGCCAGCAGCTCATTAGCGGGGTACTACAATGAGCAGTTCTTC
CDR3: CASSSLAGYYNEQFF

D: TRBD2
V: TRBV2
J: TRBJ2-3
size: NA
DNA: TGTGCCAGCAGTGAAATTGGGACTAGAGGGAGCACAGATACGCAGTATTTT
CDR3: CASSEIGTRGSTDTQYF

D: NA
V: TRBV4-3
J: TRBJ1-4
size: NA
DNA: TGCGCCAGCAGCCAGATCACTCAGGGGACTAATGAAAAACTGTTTTTT
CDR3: CASSQITQGTNEKLFF

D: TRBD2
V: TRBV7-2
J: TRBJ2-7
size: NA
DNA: TGTGCCAGCAGCTTAGCTCGCGCTAGCGGGAGAACCAACGAGCAGTACTTC
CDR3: CASSLARASGRTNEQYF

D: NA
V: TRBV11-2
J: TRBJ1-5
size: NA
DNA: TGTGCCAGCGCTAGGGAGGGAGAAGATCAGCCCCAGCATTTT
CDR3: CASAREGEDQPQHF

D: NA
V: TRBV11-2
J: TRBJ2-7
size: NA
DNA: TGTGCCAGCAGCCAGACGGGGGGCGGGTTAGTGGAGCAGTACTTC
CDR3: CASSQTGGGLVEQYF

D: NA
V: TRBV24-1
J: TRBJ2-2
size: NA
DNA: TGTGCCACCAGAAGCCCGGGGACATCGAACACCGGGGAGCTGTTTTTT
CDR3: CATRSPGTSNTGELFF

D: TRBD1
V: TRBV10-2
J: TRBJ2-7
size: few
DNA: TGCGCCAGCAGTGAGCTATACCGGGACAGGGCCTACGAGCAGTACTTC
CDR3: CASSELYRDRAYEQYF

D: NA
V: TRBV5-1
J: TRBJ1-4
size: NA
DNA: TGCGCCAGCGCGACAGAGCCCGATGAAAAACTGTTTTTT
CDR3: CASATEPDEKLFF

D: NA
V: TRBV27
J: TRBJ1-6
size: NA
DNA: TGTGCCAGCAGTTTTGGAGAAGATTCACCCCTCCACTTT
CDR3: CASSFGEDSPLHF

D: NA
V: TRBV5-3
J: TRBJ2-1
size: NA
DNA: TGTGCCAGAAGCCCCACAGCTTTCTATGAGCAGTTCTTC
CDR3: CARSPTAFYEQFF

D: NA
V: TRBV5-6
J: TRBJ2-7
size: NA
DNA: TGTGCCACGCTACGCATAGGGGACCCCTCCTACGAGCAGTACTTC
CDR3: CATLRIGDPSYEQYF

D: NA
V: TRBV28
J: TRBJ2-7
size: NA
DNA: TGTGCCAGCACCTCACCGAGGTTAGGGCAGTACTTC
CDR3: CASTSPRLGQYF

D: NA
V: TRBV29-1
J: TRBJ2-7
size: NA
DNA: TGCAGCGTTGAGATAGCTGGGACCTACGAGCAGTACTTC
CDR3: CSVEIAGTYEQYF

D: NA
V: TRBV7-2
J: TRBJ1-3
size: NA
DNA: TGTGCCAGCAGCTTAGCCTTACCTGGAAACACCATATATTTT
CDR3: CASSLALPGNTIYF

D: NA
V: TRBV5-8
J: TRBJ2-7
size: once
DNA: TGTGCCAGCAGCTTACGGCCCCTGGGGCAGTACTTC
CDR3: CASSLRPLGQYF

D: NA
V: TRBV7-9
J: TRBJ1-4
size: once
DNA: TGTGCCAGCAGCTTAGTATTGCCCGGGGGCGAAAAACTGTTTTTT
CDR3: CASSLVLPGGEKLFF

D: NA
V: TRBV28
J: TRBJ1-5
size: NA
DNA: TGTGCCAGCAGTTTCCCGGGAGGCAATCAGCCCCAGCATTTT
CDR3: CASSFPGGNQPQHF